The source of this T cell receptor (beta chain) is a study of T-cell memory formation after mild COVID-19. Turning to the study itself: TCR clusters mostly belonged to single donors. Points from the study as a whole: Mostly located in CM and EM were contracting CD4+ clones, with contracting CD8+ clones located in EMRA.

Trimming removed 0 bases from V and 5 bases from J; junction bases left unmatched: 5. Germline V gives CDR1 SGHRS, CDR2 YFSETQ. CDR3 length: 15 residues. This clonotype was counted only a few times. The antigen is unknown. TCRdb analysed the 5' RACE reads with MiXCR anew, one entry per CDR3 protein. The sample has about 160,000 distinct CDR3 sequences, roughly 31% seen once; the top ten hold 12%. The sequence was obtained from an adult woman who had mild COVID-19 (a few samples of this study predate the infection). Cell type and time point are not known. This chain joins TRBV5-1 and TRBJ1-2; 9 bases match TRBD1. Sequencing was performed on PBMCs or a T cell subset sorted from them (not recorded which). CDR3 protein: CASSLEQGALYGYTF. Here the CDR3 DNA reads TGCGCCAGCAGCTTGGAACAGGGGGCCTTGTATGGCTACACCTTC.